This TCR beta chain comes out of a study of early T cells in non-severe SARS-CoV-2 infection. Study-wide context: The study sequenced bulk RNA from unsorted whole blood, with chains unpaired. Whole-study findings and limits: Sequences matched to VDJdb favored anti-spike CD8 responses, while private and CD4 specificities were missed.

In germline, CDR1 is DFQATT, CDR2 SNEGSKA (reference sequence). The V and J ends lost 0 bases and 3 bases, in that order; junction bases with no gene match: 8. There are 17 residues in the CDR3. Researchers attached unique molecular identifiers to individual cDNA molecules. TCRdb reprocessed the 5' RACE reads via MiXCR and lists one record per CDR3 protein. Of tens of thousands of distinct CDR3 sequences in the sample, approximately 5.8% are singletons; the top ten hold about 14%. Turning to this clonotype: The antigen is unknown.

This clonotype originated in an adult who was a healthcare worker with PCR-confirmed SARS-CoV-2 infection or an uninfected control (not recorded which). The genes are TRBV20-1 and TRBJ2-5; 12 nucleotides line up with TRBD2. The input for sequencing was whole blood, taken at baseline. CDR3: CSARDFFGLAGKETQYF. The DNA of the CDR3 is TGCAGTGCTAGAGATTTTTTTGGACTAGCGGGGAAAGAGACCCAGTACTTC.